Listed below are T cell receptor beta chains from one sample, sequenced in a study of T cells after yellow fever vaccination. TCRdb independently ran MiXCR on the 5' RACE reads; one entry per CDR3 protein. The sample includes 100,000 to 150,000 distinct CDR3 sequences, under 8% of them seen just once. The sequencing here drew on CD4+ T cells sorted from PBMCs, taken 10 to 11 days after the first yellow fever vaccination. The origin of the receptors is a man aged 18 to 35 who received the YFV17D yellow fever vaccine. Each CDR3 is given with its conserved first and last residue. D genes are given only for firm matches. Clone size, where shown, is once, few, many, or a class for clones that have expanded.

J | size | D | V | DNA | CDR3
TRBJ1-6 | few | TRBD1 | TRBV12-3/TRBV12-4 | TGTGCCAGCAGGTTGGACAGGGTAGATAATTCACCCCTCCACTTT | CASRLDRVDNSPLHF
TRBJ2-7 | many | NA | TRBV20-1 | TGCAGTGCTGGGGACCGCCGGTACGAGCAGTACTTC | CSAGDRRYEQYF
TRBJ2-7 | NA | NA | TRBV5-4 | TGTGCCAGCAGCTTGGTGCAGGGGGGGGAGCAGTACTTC | CASSLVQGGEQYF
TRBJ2-3 | many | TRBD2 | TRBV5-1 | TGCGCCAGCAGCTTGAACGAGCGGGGGGCCAGCACAGATACGCAGTATTTT | CASSLNERGASTDTQYF
TRBJ1-2 | many | NA | TRBV11-2 | TGTGCCAGCAGCTTAGATTCAGCCTACTATGGCTACACCTTC | CASSLDSAYYGYTF
TRBJ1-4 | many | TRBD1 | TRBV5-5 | TGTGCCAGCAGCTTGACAGGACAGGGGGTCCAAAAACTGTTTTTT | CASSLTGQGVQKLFF
TRBJ2-2 | NA | NA | TRBV28 | TGTGCCAGCATGGGAACAGGGTCCCCCGTGGAGCTGTTTTTT | CASMGTGSPVELFF
TRBJ1-5 | many | NA | TRBV6-2/TRBV6-3 | TGTGCCAGCACCACCTCCCTAGTTCAGCCCCAGCATTTT | CASTTSLVQPQHF
TRBJ1-1 | many | NA | TRBV5-1 | TGCGCCAGCAGCATGGACGGACCGGGACGTAAAGATGGGAACACTGAAGCTTTCTTT | CASSMDGPGRKDGNTEAFF
TRBJ2-1 | NA | TRBD2 | TRBV11-3 | TGTGCCAGCAGCCGGGGTGGGGGGGATGGTGAGCAGTTCTTC | CASSRGGGDGEQFF
TRBJ1-2 | NA | TRBD1 | TRBV29-1 | TGCAGCGTCACGACAGGGATGATCTATGGCTACACCTTC | CSVTTGMIYGYTF
TRBJ2-7 | many | NA | TRBV5-4 | TGTGCCAGCAGCTCCTCTTACGAGCAGTACTTC | CASSSSYEQYF
TRBJ1-1 | many | TRBD1 | TRBV5-1 | TGCGCCAGCAGCCCACAGGGGGATTCTGAAGCTTTCTTT | CASSPQGDSEAFF
TRBJ2-7 | many | TRBD1 | TRBV7-8 | TGTGCCAGCAGCTTAGTACCGCCGGGACAGGGCTCCTACGAGCAGTACTTC | CASSLVPPGQGSYEQYF
TRBJ2-1 | few | TRBD2 | TRBV4-3 | TGCGCCAGCAGCCAAGTTAGCGGGGGGCGCTACAATGAGCAGTTCTTC | CASSQVSGGRYNEQFF
TRBJ2-5 | many | TRBD2 | TRBV7-2 | TGTGCCAGCAGCTCAAATAGCGGGGGATGGGAGACCCAGTACTTC | CASSSNSGGWETQYF
TRBJ2-3 | few | TRBD1 | TRBV7-3 | TGTGCCAGCAGCGTAATACAGGGGGCCACAGATACGCAGTATTTT | CASSVIQGATDTQYF
TRBJ1-1 | many | NA | TRBV6-5 | TGTGCCAGCAGTTACTCGCCCAGGATGGGATCCGGAAACACTGAAGCTTTCTTT | CASSYSPRMGSGNTEAFF
TRBJ2-5 | few | TRBD1 | TRBV7-2 | TGTGCCAGCAGCTTTGACAGGGGGGTGCGTGAGACCCAGTACTTC | CASSFDRGVRETQYF
TRBJ2-1 | many | TRBD2 | TRBV20-1 | TGCAGTGCTAGAGGGGGGACTAGCGGGCAGTTCTTC | CSARGGTSGQFF
TRBJ1-2 | many | NA | TRBV7-6 | TGTGCCAGCAGCGCCTTCGGGGTCAACAACTATGGCTACACCTTC | CASSAFGVNNYGYTF
TRBJ1-5 | many | NA | TRBV6-2/TRBV6-3 | TGTGCCAGCAGTCGGACGACAGGAGGCTACCAACAGCCCCAGCATTTT | CASSRTTGGYQQPQHF
TRBJ1-1 | many | NA | TRBV5-1 | TGCGCCAGCAGCCAGACACCCCCGAACACTGAAGCTTTCTTT | CASSQTPPNTEAFF
TRBJ1-1 | many | NA | TRBV18 | TGTGCCAGCTCACCACGTCAACAGGGTGGGACTGAAGCTTTCTTT | CASSPRQQGGTEAFF
TRBJ2-3 | many | NA | TRBV7-2 | TGTGCCAGCAGCTTGGGGCCGGGGTCAGATACGCAGTATTTT | CASSLGPGSDTQYF
TRBJ1-2 | many | NA | TRBV6-2/TRBV6-3 | TGTGCCAGCAGTTACTCGAACAACTATGGCTACACCTTC | CASSYSNNYGYTF
TRBJ1-2 | many | NA | TRBV7-2 | TGTGCCAGCAGCCCGGACAGCAACTATGTCTACACCTTC | CASSPDSNYVYTF
TRBJ2-7 | NA | NA | TRBV12-3/TRBV12-4 | TGTGCCAGCAGTCCCCCTGGACTCCACTCCTACGAGCAGTACTTC | CASSPPGLHSYEQYF
TRBJ2-5 | many | NA | TRBV20-1 | TGCAGTGCTAGACTAGCGTTAAAGACCCAGTACTTC | CSARLALKTQYF
TRBJ2-5 | many | NA | TRBV7-3 | TGTGCCAGCAGCCAAAACCCGGGTACGGAGACCCAGTACTTC | CASSQNPGTETQYF
TRBJ2-1 | many | TRBD2 | TRBV18 | TGTGCCAGCTCACCACTGGGACTAGCGGGGCTCAATGAGCAGTTCTTC | CASSPLGLAGLNEQFF
TRBJ1-2 | many | NA | TRBV4-2 | TGTGCCAGCAGATCGACCGCCAACTATGGCTACACCTTC | CASRSTANYGYTF
TRBJ1-2 | NA | NA | TRBV9 | TGTGCCAGCAGCGTAGGAGGGGACGGCTATGGCTACACCTTC | CASSVGGDGYGYTF
TRBJ1-1 | NA | TRBD1 | TRBV7-2 | TGTGCCAGCAGCTTGGCCGGGACAGGGGGAATTACGTACACTGAAGCTTTCTTT | CASSLAGTGGITYTEAFF
TRBJ2-1 | many | NA | TRBV12-3/TRBV12-4 | TGTGCCAGCAGCTACATTTCGGGCTACAATGAGCAGTTCTTC | CASSYISGYNEQFF
TRBJ1-1 | many | TRBD1 | TRBV5-1 | TGCGCCAGCAGCTTGGGGGCACAGGGGGCAGGTACTGAAGCTTTCTTT | CASSLGAQGAGTEAFF
TRBJ1-4 | many | NA | TRBV7-2 | TGTGCCAGCAGGAAAACCGCAACTAATGAAAAACTGTTTTTT | CASRKTATNEKLFF
TRBJ2-2 | many | NA | TRBV20-1 | TGCAGTGCTAGGAAGACCGGGGAGCTGTTTTTT | CSARKTGELFF
TRBJ1-1 | many | NA | TRBV6-1 | TGTGCCAGCAATGACAGATCCATGAACACTGAAGCTTTCTTT | CASNDRSMNTEAFF
TRBJ1-1 | many | NA | TRBV7-2 | TGTGCCAGCAGCTTCGTTTGGCAGAACACTGAAGCTTTCTTT | CASSFVWQNTEAFF
TRBJ2-3 | many | TRBD1 | TRBV11-3 | TGTGCCAGCAGCCCGTTGACAGGGAGCACAGATACGCAGTATTTT | CASSPLTGSTDTQYF